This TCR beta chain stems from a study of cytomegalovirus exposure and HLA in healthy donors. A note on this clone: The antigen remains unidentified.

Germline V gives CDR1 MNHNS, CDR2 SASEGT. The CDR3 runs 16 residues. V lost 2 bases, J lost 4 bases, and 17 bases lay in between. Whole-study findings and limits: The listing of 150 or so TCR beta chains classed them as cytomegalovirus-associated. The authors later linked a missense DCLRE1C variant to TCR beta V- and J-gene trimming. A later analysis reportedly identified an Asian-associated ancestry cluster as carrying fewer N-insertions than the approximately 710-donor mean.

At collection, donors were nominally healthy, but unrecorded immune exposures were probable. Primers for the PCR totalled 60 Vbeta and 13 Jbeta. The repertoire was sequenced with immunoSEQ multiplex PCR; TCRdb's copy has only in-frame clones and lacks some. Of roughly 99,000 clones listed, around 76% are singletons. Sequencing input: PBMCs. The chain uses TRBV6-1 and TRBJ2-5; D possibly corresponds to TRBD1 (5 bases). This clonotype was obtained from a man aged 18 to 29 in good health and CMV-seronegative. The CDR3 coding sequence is TGTGCCAGCAGTGAAATTGGCAGGGCCGTGGGAGAGACCCAGTACTTC. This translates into CASSEIGRAVGETQYF.